This TCR beta chain originates from a study of blood T cell repertoires in COVID-19. This table comes from immunoSEQ multiplex PCR, and its TCRdb copy is limited to in-frame clones, with some not included. The sample consists of 140,000 to 150,000 clones, 88% of them appearing once. The age range of participants was 18 to 89 years, with residence in about 25 US areas. The sequence derives from a woman under 40 with acute COVID-19. The sequencing input was PBMCs or T cells enriched from blood (not recorded which).

The CDR3 loop is CSVRDSNSPLHF. In nucleotides, the CDR3 is TGCAGCGTGAGGGACAGTAATTCACCCCTCCACTTT. The chain combines TRBV29-1 with TRBJ1-6; 7 positions agree with TRBD1. The CDR3 length is 12 residues. With V trimmed by 6 bases and J by 6 bases, 2 bases remained unmatched. Per the germline V gene, CDR1 is SQVTM and CDR2 is ANQGSEA.